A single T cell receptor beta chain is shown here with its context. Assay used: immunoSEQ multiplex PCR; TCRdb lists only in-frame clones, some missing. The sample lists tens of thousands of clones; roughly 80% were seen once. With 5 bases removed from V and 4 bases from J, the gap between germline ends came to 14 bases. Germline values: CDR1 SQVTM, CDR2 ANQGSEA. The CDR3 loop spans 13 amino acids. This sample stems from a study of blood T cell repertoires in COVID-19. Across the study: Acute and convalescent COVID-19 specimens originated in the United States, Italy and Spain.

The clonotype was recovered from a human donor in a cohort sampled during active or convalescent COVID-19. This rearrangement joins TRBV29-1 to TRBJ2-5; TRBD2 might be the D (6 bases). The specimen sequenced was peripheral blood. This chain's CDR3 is CSVWRGFLETQYF. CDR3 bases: TGCAGCGTTTGGCGGGGATTTTTAGAGACCCAGTACTTC.